This TCR beta chain comes out of a study of blood T cells in healthy people across ages. This clonotype was recorded a few times. The antigen remains undetermined. The CDR3 spans 13 residues. The germline V and J ends were trimmed by 3 bases and 3 bases, with 9 bases remaining between them. Looked up from germline, CDR1 is DFQATT and CDR2 is SNEGSKA (reference sequence). Study-level results: The fall in TCR beta diversity per million T cells was roughly linear with age.

Sample-barcoded 5' priming and a J-beta primer mix drove a second PCR of roughly 7 to 11 cycles. TCRdb re-called the 5' RACE reads through MiXCR, storing one row per CDR3 protein. Of around 1,000,000 distinct CDR3 sequences listed, 35% to 40% were seen once; the top ten hold approximately 14%. The material sequenced was blood. J is TRBJ1-5 and V is TRBV20-1; D perhaps matches TRBD1 (5 bases). The receptor's source is a man between 18 and 29 years old in good health. The DNA for the CDR3 is TGCAGTGCTAGGGGGGGGACCAATCAGCCCCAGCATTTT. Protein product: CSARGGTNQPQHF.